The present T cell receptor beta chain was sequenced within a study of blood T cell repertoires in COVID-19 (dated by TCRdb to the early 2020s). With respect to the entire study: Collaborator samples came from the United States, Italy and Spain and covered acute and convalescent phases of COVID-19. The prospective study material was composed of cDNA or gDNA derived from T cells, B-cell-depleted T cells, or PBMCs. Deeply sampled blood TCRbeta repertoires from subjects exposed to, actively infected with, or recovered from COVID-19 were included in the dataset. The repertoires were released in a freely available public database intended as a resource for research on the immune response to SARS-CoV-2. Samples came from the ongoing ImmuneRACE study (first 160 participants) plus 1,254 subjects from 6 global collaborators. The sample metadata nearly always contained a de-identified subject ID, COVID-19 status, age in years and sex. Where available, HLA class I and class II types were obtained from metadata supplied by the sample provider rather than from assay-based typing.

Study-level results and caveats: Clinical and demographic metadata were provided uncurated, with the amount varying by source and participant.

Looking up the germline V gene yields CDR1 SGHDT and CDR2 YYEEEE. Counted from cysteine to phenylalanine, this CDR3 has 16 amino acids. Only the CDR3 part of the read is kept: 48 bases, read in frame from the first base. Relative to germline, V is missing 1 base and J is missing 7 bases, with 11 bases of the junction outside any gene match. Whole blood was collected in K2EDTA tubes by collaborating institutions according to the institutions' own protocols. For TCRbeta analysis, collaborator samples were shipped as frozen whole blood, as isolated PBMCs, or as DNA extracted from either sample type. With respect to this clone: Its specific antigen is unknown. The sample holds no much larger clone one base away, and base qualities are not on file.

TCRbeta CDR3 regions were amplified from genomic DNA using the immunoSEQ Assay, a bias-controlled multiplex PCR. In the paper's pipeline: Within the assay, amplification of reference gene primers was used to estimate how many nucleated cells each sample contained. To quantify the absolute abundance of each unique TCRbeta CDR3 rearrangement, sequence reads were collapsed and filtered. For each sample, productive Simpson clonality was calculated by taking the square root of Simpson's diversity index across productive rearrangements. This is the immuneACCESS table as TCRdb keeps it, with only in-frame sequences that have V and J called. A part of the clones is gone; compared with another copy, unresolved V genes explain less than half, and the rest is unexplained. D and trimming come from the DNA, and the V and J calls and clone size come from that table. In this sample the table shows about 190,000 clones, around four fifths of which occur a single time. The top ten constitute 5% to 6.5% of the sample.

The clonotype originates from a woman between 65 and 79 years old with active or convalescent COVID-19. The sample taken for sequencing was peripheral blood. The V gene is TRBV5-6 and the J gene is TRBJ2-1; 7 central bases correspond to TRBD2. The sequenced DNA is TGTGCCAGCAGCTTGCTCTCGGGAGGATTTTTGAATGAGCAGTTCTTC. Its translation reads: CASSLLSGGFLNEQFF.